A single sample is the source of the 16 T cell receptor beta chains below, sequenced in a study of spatial heterogeneity in lung cancer. As to time point: blood at routine non-recurrence follow-up after resection. Whole RNA, isolated from tumor, nontumor lung or frozen PBMC, was sequenced without prior sorting. TCRdb reprocessed the 5' RACE reads with MiXCR, giving one entry per CDR3 protein. This sample yields some 120,000 distinct CDR3 sequences, of which 9.5% to 15% are seen a single time; roughly 15% belongs to the top ten. Specimen: PBMCs, collected at follow-up. The receptors originated from a male donor with early-stage non-small cell lung cancer.

This clonotype was picked up a small number of times. V usage is TRBV20-1 and J usage is TRBJ1-1, with 7 bases aligning to TRBD1. The junction had 10 bases not matched to a gene; V was cut back by 2 bases and J by 4 bases. There are 15 residues in the CDR3. Looked up from germline, CDR1 is DFQATT and CDR2 is SNEGSKA (reference sequence). The chain's CDR3 is CSARIPGQLLTEAFF. DNA for the CDR3: TGCAGTGCTAGAATACCGGGACAGCTACTCACTGAAGCTTTCTTT.

In this sample, this clonotype turned up a few times. The CDR3 here is CASRPGNYNEQFF. DNA of the CDR3: TGTGCCAGCAGGCCGGGGAACTACAATGAGCAGTTCTTC. The chain combines TRBV12-3 or TRBV12-4 with TRBJ2-1, with a tentative D call TRBD2 (5 bases). V dropped 6 bases and J dropped 3 bases, with 9 bases sitting between them. The CDR3 loop spans 13 amino acids.

The sample holds many counts of this clonotype. This chain connects TRBV9 to TRBJ1-2; D is possibly TRBD1 (6 bases). Trimming cost V 4 bases and J 4 bases, with 11 bases left between them. The CDR3 contains 13 residues. Germline V CDR1 and CDR2: SGDLS, YYNGEE. CDR3 loop: CASSPGEFYGYTF. CDR3 in DNA: TGTGCCAGCAGCCCAGGGGAGTTCTATGGCTACACCTTC.

This clonotype appeared many times. The genes are TRBV7-6 and TRBJ1-3; no clear D gene. Germline V gives CDR1 SGHVS, CDR2 FNYEAQ. Trimming took off 1 base at V and 2 bases at J, with 6 bases between the two ends. The CDR3 totals 14 residues. CDR3 residues: CASSLGSPGNTIYF. In DNA form, the CDR3 reads TGTGCCAGCAGCTTAGGGTCACCTGGAAACACCATATATTTT.

This clonotype was seen a few times. This chain joins TRBV28 and TRBJ2-7, with 7 positions matching TRBD2. V trimming: 1 base; J trimming: 1 base; junction bases outside the gene matches: 4. In germline, CDR1 is MDHEN, CDR2 SYDVKM. The CDR3 has 15 amino acids. CDR3 protein: CASSLFGAGSYEQYF. CDR3 nucleotides: TGTGCCAGCAGTTTATTCGGAGCGGGGTCCTACGAGCAGTACTTC.

This clonotype was detected only a few times. This chain links TRBV20-1 with TRBJ1-6; D is unresolved. The V end was cut by 3 bases, the J end by 5 bases, with 5 bases between. Per germline, CDR1 DFQATT and CDR2 SNEGSKA (reference sequence). The CDR3 runs to 12 residues. CDR3 in DNA: TGCAGTGCTAGTCCGAATAATTCACCCCTCCACTTT. It codes for CSASPNNSPLHF.

This sequence joins TRBV7-6 and TRBJ1-2, with 12 bases aligning to TRBD1. V was clipped by 4 bases and J by 8 bases; unmatched bases: 5. This CDR3 is built from 14 residues. Looked up from germline, CDR1 is SGHVS and CDR2 is FNYEAQ. The CDR3 sequence is CASSWDRGRGGYTF. CDR3 bases: TGTGCCAGCAGCTGGGACAGGGGGCGAGGGGGCTACACCTTC.

This clonotype was detected many times. CDR3: CTAGDLYGYTF. Written as DNA, the CDR3 is TGCACCGCTGGGGACCTCTATGGCTACACCTTC. The rearrangement links TRBV29-1 to TRBJ1-2; D possibly corresponds to TRBD1 (5 bases). The CDR3 covers 11 residues. Germline lookup yields CDR1 SQVTM and CDR2 ANQGSEA.

Ten or more counts support this clonotype. The chain uses TRBV6-2 or TRBV6-3 and TRBJ2-5; the D is unclear. This CDR3 has 16 amino acids. Germline V lookup: CDR1 MNHEY, CDR2 SVGEGT. Trimming cost V 3 bases and J 2 bases, with 16 bases left between them. The CDR3 region is CASSYNSRRRQETQYF. The CDR3 region has the DNA TGTGCCAGCAGTTATAACTCCAGACGGCGGCAAGAGACCCAGTACTTC.

The sample holds a few counts of this clonotype. This chain links TRBV7-6 with TRBJ1-2; 9 bases are shared with TRBD1. Germline CDR1 SGHVS, CDR2 FNYEAQ. The CDR3 extends over 15 amino acids. Trimming cost V 0 bases and J 6 bases; bases outside gene matches: 5. CDR3 amino acids: CASSLAPQGADGYTF. The CDR3 DNA reads TGTGCCAGCAGCTTAGCCCCACAGGGGGCGGATGGCTACACCTTC.

CDR3 amino acids: CASKRTNTGELFF. The DNA of the CDR3 is TGTGCCAGCAAGAGGACGAACACCGGGGAGCTGTTTTTT. The rearrangement joins TRBV6-2 or TRBV6-3 to TRBJ2-2; D is unresolved. The germline CDR1 and CDR2 sequences are MNHEY and SVGEGT. The length of the CDR3 is 13 residues. V was cut by 7 bases and J by 0 bases, with 6 bases left in between.

As to this clonotype: Possible read error: a much larger clone is one base away. This rearrangement joins TRBV21-1 to TRBJ2-7; no check of the table's D call, TRBD1, against the DNA was made. TRBV21-1 is designated a pseudogene. The CDR3 is 14 residues long. The CDR3 region has the DNA TGTGCCAGCAGCAAACAGGGGGCCTCCTACGAGCAGTACTTC. Its protein is CASSKQGASYEQYF.

The chain has TRBV4-2 and TRBJ2-7, with a possible D match to TRBD1 (5 bases). The CDR3 totals 13 residues. Germline CDR1 LGHNA, CDR2 YNFKEQ. V was pared by 0 bases and J by 6 bases, with 9 bases between. The CDR3 sequence: CASSQDWGAEQYF. The CDR3 DNA reads TGTGCCAGCAGCCAAGATTGGGGCGCCGAGCAGTACTTC.

This clonotype was counted a few times. Sequence at one end of the junction differs from germline and may be a read error. This chain links TRBV20-1 with TRBJ2-7; either TRBD1 or TRBD2 may fit D (5 bases each). Germline values: CDR1 DFQATT, CDR2 SNEGSKA (reference sequence). The CDR3 runs to 11 residues. The CDR3 protein is CSAEGNYDQYF. CDR3 bases: TGCAGTGCAGAGGGGAACTACGATCAGTACTTC.

The chain uses TRBV18 and TRBJ1-2; D may be TRBD1 (6 bases). Deletions cut 1 base from V and 6 bases from J, with 9 bases between. Germline V gene data show CDR1 as KGHSH and CDR2 as LQKENI. CDR3 length: 13 residues. The CDR3 protein is CASSPRQVDGYTF. In DNA form, the CDR3 reads TGTGCCAGCTCACCACGACAGGTAGATGGCTACACCTTC. Combining the CDR3 with reference TRBV18 and TRBJ1-2 gives the whole variable domain NAGVMQNPRHLVRRRGQEARLRCSPMKGHSHVYWYRQLPEEGLKFMVYLQKENIIDESGMPKERFSAEFPKEGPSILRIQQVVRGDSAAYFCASSPRQVDGYTFGSGTRLTVV.

Regarding this clonotype: A much bigger clone sits one base away, suggesting this may be a read error. The chain couples TRBV10-3 to TRBJ2-3, with D possibly TRBD1 on 6 matching bases. The CDR3 sequence is 16 residues long. Trimming cost V 5 bases and J 1 base, with 16 bases left between them. The germline gives CDR1 ENHRY, CDR2 SYGVKD. The CDR3 nucleotides are TGTGCCATCAGTACAGTACCGAGACAGGGCACAGATACGCAGTATTTT. As protein: CAISTVPRQGTDTQYF.